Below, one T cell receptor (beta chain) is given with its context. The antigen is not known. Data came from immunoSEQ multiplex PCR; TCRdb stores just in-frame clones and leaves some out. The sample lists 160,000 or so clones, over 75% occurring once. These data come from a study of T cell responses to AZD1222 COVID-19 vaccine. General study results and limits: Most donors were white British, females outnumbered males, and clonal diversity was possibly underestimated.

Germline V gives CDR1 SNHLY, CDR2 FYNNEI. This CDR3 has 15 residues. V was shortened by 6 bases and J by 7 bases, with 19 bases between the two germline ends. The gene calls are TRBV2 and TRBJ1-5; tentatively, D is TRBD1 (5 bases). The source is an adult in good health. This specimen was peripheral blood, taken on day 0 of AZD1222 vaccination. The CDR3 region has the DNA TGTGCCAGCAGGCCTCTCGGACACGACGGGCAGCCCCAGCATTTT. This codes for CASRPLGHDGQPQHF.